The next 5 T cell receptor beta chains were all read from a single sample in a study of patients and donors after allogeneic stem cell transplantation. One entry per CDR3 protein, called by TCRdb with MiXCR from the RT-PCR reads. The sample has 900,000 to 1,000,000 distinct CDR3 sequences; more than 15% are singletons. Sample: blood, either unsorted or a sorted T cell fraction (not recorded which). All receptors derive from a human donor who was either an allogeneic HSCT recipient or a stem cell or donor lymphocyte infusion donor (not recorded which). It is not recorded whose cells these are; they may come from a transplant donor.

The V call is TRBV7-2, the J call TRBJ2-7; D gene ambiguous. Deletions cut 3 bases from V and 3 bases from J, with 12 bases between. Germline V CDR1 and CDR2: SGHTA, FQGNSA. This CDR3 is 14 amino acids long. The CDR3 reads CASSFNLGSYEQYF. The CDR3 region has the DNA TGTGCCAGCAGCTTTAATTTGGGCAGCTACGAGCAGTACTTC.

This chain links TRBV20-1 with TRBJ2-2, with 8 nucleotides matching TRBD2. The ends lost 3 bases at V and 7 bases at J; junction bases unmatched: 7. Germline-derived CDR1 and CDR2 are DFQATT and SNEGSKA (reference sequence). The CDR3 has 14 residues. The CDR3 protein is CSASGRAFNGELFF. The CDR3 bases are TGCAGTGCTAGCGGGAGGGCCTTTAACGGGGAGCTGTTTTTT.

The chain combines TRBV12-3 or TRBV12-4 with TRBJ1-6, with 7 bases that match TRBD1. The CDR3 extends over 13 amino acids. Unmatched junction bases numbered 5, after V lost 6 bases and J lost 9 bases. The CDR3 DNA sequence: TGTGCCAGCAGGCTCAGGGGGGGTTCACCCCTCCACTTT. Amino acids: CASRLRGGSPLHF.

The V and J genes are TRBV12-3 or TRBV12-4 and TRBJ1-1; D is ambiguous. This CDR3 contains 12 residues. Trimming cost V 5 bases and J 7 bases, with 11 bases left between them. CDR3 residues: CASSRINGEAFF. CDR3 bases: TGTGCCAGCAGTAGGATAAACGGTGAAGCTTTCTTT.

This clonotype was detected many times. V gene TRBV6-1 combines with J gene TRBJ1-3, with D possibly matching TRBD1 (6 bases). Trimming took off 5 bases at V and 0 bases at J, with 8 bases between the two ends. This CDR3 region has 14 residues. CDR1 and CDR2 from the germline V gene are MNHNS and SASEGT. The CDR3: CASSPDSSGNTIYF. CDR3 coding DNA: TGTGCCAGCAGTCCGGACAGCTCTGGAAACACCATATATTTT.